This entry lists 26 T cell receptor beta chains sequenced from one sample in a study of cytomegalovirus exposure and HLA in healthy donors. This PCR relied on a set of 60 Vbeta primers and 13 Jbeta primers. Clones were read by immunoSEQ multiplex PCR, and TCRdb kept only the in-frame ones, dropping some. This sample has around 140,000 clones, with 82% found just once. The specimen sequenced was PBMCs. The source is a woman between 45 and 65 years old in good health and CMV-seropositive.

This rearrangement joins TRBV28 to TRBJ1-5, with 11 nucleotides matching TRBD1. The germline V gene has CDR1 MDHEN and CDR2 SYDVKM. Trimming removed 1 base from V and 5 bases from J; junction bases left unmatched: 1. CDR3 length equals 15 residues. CDR3 in amino acids: CASSLLGQGDQPQHF. DNA of the CDR3: TGTGCCAGCAGTTTATTGGGACAGGGGGATCAGCCCCAGCATTTT.

The chain has TRBV6-1 and TRBJ1-5; 10 bases are shared with TRBD1. CDR1 and CDR2 (germline): MNHNS, SASEGT. The CDR3 extends over 16 amino acids. Trimming cost V 3 bases and J 3 bases; bases outside gene matches: 5. CDR3 in amino acids: CASSDGTGVLNQPQHF. The CDR3 nucleotides are TGTGCCAGCAGTGATGGGACAGGGGTTCTCAATCAGCCCCAGCATTTT.

Only one count was recorded for this clone. The chain has TRBV27 and TRBJ2-1; 7 nucleotides agree with TRBD1. Per the germline V gene, CDR1 is MNHEY and CDR2 is SMNVEV (reference sequence). V was pared by 4 bases and J by 5 bases, with 2 bases of the junction left unmatched. CDR3 length: 13 residues. In DNA, the CDR3 is TGTGCCAGCAGTTACAGGGGAAACAATGAGCAGTTCTTC. The encoded protein is CASSYRGNNEQFF.

This sequence joins TRBV4-3 and TRBJ2-7; 10 nucleotides agree with TRBD2. With V trimmed by 1 base and J by 0 bases, 9 bases remained unmatched. This CDR3 is 18 amino acids long. CDR1 and CDR2 from the germline V gene are LGHNA and YSLEER. The CDR3 region is CASSQGSLAGANSYEQYF. CDR3 coding DNA: TGCGCCAGCAGCCAAGGTTCGCTAGCGGGGGCCAACTCCTACGAGCAGTACTTC.

The chain has TRBV29-1 and TRBJ2-6; tentative D call: TRBD1 (6 bases). Trimming removed 5 bases from V and 0 bases from J, with 14 bases in between. CDR3 length equals 16 residues. Per germline, CDR1 SQVTM and CDR2 ANQGSEA. The CDR3 DNA reads as TGCAGCGTTAGTCGGGACACCGACTCTGGGGCCAACGTCCTGACTTTC. As protein: CSVSRDTDSGANVLTF.

This chain joins TRBV19 and TRBJ2-3; maybe TRBD2 (6 bases). There are 14 residues in the CDR3. V lost 3 bases to trimming and J lost 4 bases, with 11 bases between them. Germline V gene data show CDR1 as LNHDA and CDR2 as SQIVND (reference sequence). CDR3 sequence (DNA): TGTGCCAGTAGTATGAGCCGGGACTCAGATACGCAGTATTTT. Its translation: CASSMSRDSDTQYF. Complete variable domain (other parts from reference TRBV19 and TRBJ2-3): DGGITQSPKYLFRKEGQNVTLSCEQNLNHDAMYWYRQDPGQGLRLIYYSQIVNDFQKGDIAEGYSVSREKKESFPLTVTSAQKNPTAFYLCASSMSRDSDTQYFGPGTRLTVL.

The V and J genes are TRBV4-1 and TRBJ1-1; maybe TRBD1 (5 bases). The germline V gene has CDR1 MGHRA and CDR2 YSYEKL. Trimming pared 4 bases from V and 2 bases from J, leaving 14 bases between. The CDR3 totals 15 residues. The CDR3 sequence is CASSPFETVNTEAFF. The CDR3, as DNA: TGCGCCAGCAGCCCCTTCGAGACAGTTAACACTGAAGCTTTCTTT.

The V and J genes are TRBV5-8 and TRBJ2-7; no definite D call. This CDR3 contains 14 residues. V was shortened by 1 base and J by 4 bases, with 12 bases between the two germline ends. Germline CDR1 reads SGHTS; CDR2 reads YDEGEE. The CDR3 bases are TGTGCCAGCAGCTTGTTCCTAGTTTTTTACGAGCAGTACTTC. Amino acids: CASSLFLVFYEQYF.

CDR3 nucleotide sequence: TGTGCCAGCAGCAGGGGACAGCGTGAAGCTTTCTTT. This codes for CASSRGQREAFF. The rearrangement uses TRBV5-4 and TRBJ1-1; 7 bases map to TRBD1. Trimming took 4 bases from V and 7 from J; bases not matched to a gene: 4. This CDR3 has 12 residues. Germline V gene lookup returns CDR1 SGHNT and CDR2 YYREEE (reference sequence).

The rearrangement uses TRBV5-4 and TRBJ2-7; 13 bases are shared with TRBD2. Germline values: CDR1 SGHNT, CDR2 YYREEE (reference sequence). The CDR3 is 11 amino acids. CDR3 sequence: CTSGGAYEQYF. For the CDR3, the DNA is TGTACTAGCGGGGGGGCCTACGAGCAGTACTTC. The full variable domain, completed using reference TRBV5-4 and TRBJ2-7, is ETGVTQSPTHLIKTRGQQVTLRCSSQSGHNTVSWYQQALGQGPQFIFQYYREEENGRGNFPPRFSGLQFPNYSSELNVNALELDDSALYLCTSGGAYEQYFGPGTRLTVT.

A single count supports this clone. V usage is TRBV28 and J usage is TRBJ2-7; 8 bases align to TRBD1. Per the germline V gene, CDR1 is MDHEN and CDR2 is SYDVKM. CDR3 length: 15 amino acids. Trimming cost V 3 bases and J 4 bases; bases outside gene matches: 8. The CDR3 region is CASSFPRQGKYEQYF. The CDR3 DNA reads TGTGCCAGCAGTTTCCCGCGACAGGGGAAGTACGAGCAGTACTTC. The variable domain in full, with the rest retrieved from reference TRBV28 and TRBJ2-7, is DVKVTQSSRYLVKRTGEKVFLECVQDMDHENMFWYRQDPGLGLRLIYFSYDVKMKEKGDIPEGYSVSREKKERFSLILESASTNQTSMYLCASSFPRQGKYEQYFGPGTRLTVT.

CDR3 sequence (DNA): TGTGCCAGCAGAAAGGGACAGGCGAGGACTTATATGAACACTGAAGCTTTCTTT. Its protein product is CASRKGQARTYMNTEAFF. The genes are TRBV27 and TRBJ1-1, with 8 nucleotides matching TRBD1. The trim removed 6 bases at V and 0 bases at J, leaving 15 bases unmatched. This CDR3 region has 18 residues. Germline lookup yields CDR1 MNHEY and CDR2 SMNVEV (reference sequence).

The chain combines TRBV27 with TRBJ2-2, with D possibly matching TRBD1 (5 bases). Deletions cut 1 base from V and 0 bases from J, with 12 bases between. CDR3 size: 17 residues. CDR1 and CDR2 (germline): MNHEY, SMNVEV (reference sequence). In DNA, the CDR3 is TGTGCCAGCAGTTTATTATTGGACACCGCGAACACCGGGGAGCTGTTTTTT. It codes for CASSLLLDTANTGELFF.

The chain joins TRBV4-3 to TRBJ2-6; 14 nucleotides match TRBD2. J was trimmed by 0 bases and V by 4 bases; bases with no gene match: 11. The CDR3 is 21 amino acids. Germline values: CDR1 LGHNA, CDR2 YSLEER. As DNA, the CDR3 is TGCGCCAGCAGCCCTCCGGTCGGACTAGCGGGGGGTTTCTCTGGGGCCAACGTCCTGACTTTC. Protein: CASSPPVGLAGGFSGANVLTF.

J is TRBJ2-7 and V is TRBV9, with TRBD1 matching over 7 bases. The CDR3 sequence is 14 residues long. With 4 bases clipped from V and 4 bases from J, the junction kept 8 bases outside the gene matches. CDR1 SGDLS and CDR2 YYNGEE come from the germline V gene. Here the CDR3 reads CASSPTGQYYEQYF. The CDR3 nucleotides read TGTGCCAGCAGCCCCACGGGACAGTATTACGAGCAGTACTTC.

The chain uses TRBV27 and TRBJ2-7, with unresolved D. From germline, CDR1 is MNHEY and CDR2 SMNVEV (reference sequence). The V end was cut by 2 bases, the J end by 2 bases, with 7 bases between. CDR3 length equals 13 residues. CDR3 coding DNA: TGTGCCAGCAGTTTAACACAGACCTACGAGCAGTACTTC. This translates into CASSLTQTYEQYF.

As DNA, the CDR3 is TGTGCCAGCAGCTTGGGGCTCGGACAGGGCTTCACTGAAGCTTTCTTT. This translates into CASSLGLGQGFTEAFF. V and J are TRBV5-6 and TRBJ1-1, with 8 bases matching TRBD1. The germline V gene has CDR1 SGHDT and CDR2 YYEEEE. There are 16 residues in the CDR3. With 0 bases clipped from V and 4 bases from J, the junction kept 8 bases outside the gene matches. Filled out from reference TRBV5-6 and TRBJ1-1, the complete variable domain reads DAGVTQSPTHLIKTRGQQVTLRCSPKSGHDTVSWYQQALGQGPQFIFQYYEEEERQRGNFPDRFSGHQFPNYSSELNVNALLLGDSALYLCASSLGLGQGFTEAFFGQGTRLTVV.

The chain combines TRBV16 with TRBJ1-3; 9 nucleotides align to TRBD1. Germline assignment: CDR1 KGHSY and CDR2 FQNENV. CDR3 size: 15 residues. J gave up 2 bases and V 6 bases, and 5 bases lay outside the gene matches. Here the CDR3 DNA reads TGTGCCAGCAGTTCGGACAGGGGCACTGGAAACACCATATATTTT. Amino acid sequence: CASSSDRGTGNTIYF.

V is TRBV5-4 and J is TRBJ1-2, with a possible D match to TRBD1 (5 bases). Germline V gene sequence: CDR1 SGHNT, CDR2 YYREEE (reference sequence). This CDR3 comprises 13 residues. The V end lost 4 bases, the J end lost 2 bases, and 9 bases lay between the germline ends. For the CDR3, the DNA is TGTGCCAGCAGCCGACAGTGGAACTATGGCTACACCTTC. Its protein is CASSRQWNYGYTF.

The gene calls are TRBV28 and TRBJ1-2; D not resolved. The V end was cut by 3 bases, the J end by 4 bases, with 15 bases between. The germline V gene encodes CDR1 MDHEN and CDR2 SYDVKM. This CDR3 contains 15 residues. CDR3 coding DNA: TGTGCCAGCAGTTTGCCGGACTCTTATCGCTATGGCTACACCTTC. Translation: CASSLPDSYRYGYTF.

The rearrangement links TRBV5-1 to TRBJ2-7, with 8 bases lining up with TRBD2. Germline CDR1 SGHRS, CDR2 YFSETQ. With 0 bases clipped from V and 2 bases from J, the junction kept 4 bases outside the gene matches. This CDR3 has 15 amino acids. The CDR3 here is CASSLVLAGTYEQYF. For the CDR3, the DNA is TGCGCCAGCAGCTTGGTTTTAGCGGGAACCTACGAGCAGTACTTC.

J is TRBJ2-1 and V is TRBV4-3; D perhaps matches TRBD2 (6 bases). Germline V gene data show CDR1 as LGHNA and CDR2 as YSLEER. The V end lost 1 base, the J end lost 3 bases, and 28 bases lay between the germline ends. The CDR3 has 21 residues. The CDR3 coding sequence is TGCGCCAGCAGCCAAGTTTTTGTGAGTGGGGTGACTAGTCAAAACTACAATGAGCAGTTCTTC. Protein product: CASSQVFVSGVTSQNYNEQFF.

V gene TRBV2 combines with J gene TRBJ2-3; D unclear. This CDR3 spans 14 amino acids. V was pared by 3 bases and J by 0 bases, with 7 bases between. From germline, CDR1 is SNHLY and CDR2 FYNNEI. CDR3: CASSDSRSTDTQYF. The CDR3 coding sequence is TGTGCCAGCAGTGATAGTCGGAGCACAGATACGCAGTATTTT.

The genes are TRBV2 and TRBJ2-6, with 7 bases matching TRBD1. V gave up 6 bases and J gave up 4 bases; unmatched junction bases: 9. The CDR3 has 16 amino acids. Germline V lookup: CDR1 SNHLY, CDR2 FYNNEI. The CDR3 nucleotides are TGTGCCAGCAGGTACAGGGGAAGGCGGGGGGCCAACGTCCTGACTTTC. This gives the protein CASRYRGRRGANVLTF.

J is TRBJ1-1 and V is TRBV7-3, with TRBD1 as a possible D gene (5 bases). Germline CDR1 SGHTA, CDR2 FQGTGA. This CDR3 region has 15 residues. Trimming pared 1 base from V and 4 bases from J, leaving 13 bases between. DNA of the CDR3: TGTGCCAGCAGCTTAATGGGGGGAGCGTCCACTGAAGCTTTCTTT. Translated: CASSLMGGASTEAFF.

This rearrangement joins TRBV4-3 to TRBJ2-7; D unresolved. CDR1 LGHNA and CDR2 YSLEER come from the germline V gene. Trimming stripped 1 base from V and 4 bases from J, with 8 bases between. CDR3 size: 13 residues. CDR3 sequence (DNA): TGCGCCAGCAGCCAAGGAATAGTGTACGAGCAGTACTTC. This encodes CASSQGIVYEQYF.